This T cell receptor (beta chain) comes out of a study of T cells in Graves' hyperthyroidism and ophthalmopathy. Amplification of TCR beta CDR3 regions was performed using RNA transcripts as template. The study used the HTBI primer set for a first-round RT-PCR of the TCR CDR3. TCRdb analysed the multiplex PCR reads with MiXCR anew, one entry per CDR3 protein. The data show 280,000 or so distinct CDR3 sequences, 20% to 30% seen once. The CDR3 covers 16 residues. Germline trimming cut 2 bases from V and 5 bases from J; bases unmatched to any gene: 8. Germline CDR1 is MDHEN and CDR2 is SYDVKM. The genes are TRBV28 and TRBJ2-5; 10 nucleotides agree with TRBD2. The clonotype was recovered from a man in his forties or fifties with Graves' hyperthyroidism that later progressed to Graves' ophthalmopathy. The sequenced sample consisted of blood. In nucleotides, the CDR3 is TGTGCCAGCAGTTTAGGGCTAGCGGGAGCGTCCGAGACCCAGTACTTC. Translating gives CASSLGLAGASETQYF.